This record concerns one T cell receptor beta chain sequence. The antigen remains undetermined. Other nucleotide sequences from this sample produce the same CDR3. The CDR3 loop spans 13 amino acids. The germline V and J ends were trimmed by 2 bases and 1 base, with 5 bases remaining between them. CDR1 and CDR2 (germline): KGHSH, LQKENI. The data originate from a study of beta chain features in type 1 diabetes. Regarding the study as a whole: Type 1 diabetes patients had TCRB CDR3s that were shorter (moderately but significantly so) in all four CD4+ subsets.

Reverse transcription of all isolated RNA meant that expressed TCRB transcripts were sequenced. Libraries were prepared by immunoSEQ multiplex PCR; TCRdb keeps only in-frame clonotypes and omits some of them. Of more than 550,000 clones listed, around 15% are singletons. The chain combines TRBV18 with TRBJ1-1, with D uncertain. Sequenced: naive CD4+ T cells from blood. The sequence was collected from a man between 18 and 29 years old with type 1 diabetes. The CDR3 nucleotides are TGTGCCAGCTCACCAGCGGAGAACACTGAAGCTTTCTTT. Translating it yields CASSPAENTEAFF.